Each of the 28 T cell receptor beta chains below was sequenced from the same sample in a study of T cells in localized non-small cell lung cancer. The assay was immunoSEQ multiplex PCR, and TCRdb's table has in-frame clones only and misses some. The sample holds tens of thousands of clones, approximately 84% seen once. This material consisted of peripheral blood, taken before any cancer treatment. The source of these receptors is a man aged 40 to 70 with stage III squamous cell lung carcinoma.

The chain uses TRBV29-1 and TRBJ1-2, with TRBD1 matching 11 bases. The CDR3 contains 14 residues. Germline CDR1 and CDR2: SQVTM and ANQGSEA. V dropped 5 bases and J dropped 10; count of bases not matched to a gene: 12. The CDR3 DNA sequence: TGCAGCGTTTACACTCCGTGGGACAGGGGGTTCTACACCTTC. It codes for CSVYTPWDRGFYTF. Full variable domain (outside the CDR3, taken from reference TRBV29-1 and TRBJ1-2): SAVISQKPSRDICQRGTSLTIQCQVDSQVTMMFWYRQQPGQSLTLIATANQGSEATYESGFVIDKFPISRPNLTFSTLTVSNMSPEDSSIYLCSVYTPWDRGFYTFGSGTRLTVV.

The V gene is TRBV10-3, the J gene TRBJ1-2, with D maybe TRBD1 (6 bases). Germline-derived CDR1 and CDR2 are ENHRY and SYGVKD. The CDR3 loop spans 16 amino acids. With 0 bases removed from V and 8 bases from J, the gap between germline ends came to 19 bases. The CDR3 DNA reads TGTGCCATCAGTGAGTCGATGGCAGGGACAAATGGAGGCTACACCTTC. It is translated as CAISESMAGTNGGYTF.

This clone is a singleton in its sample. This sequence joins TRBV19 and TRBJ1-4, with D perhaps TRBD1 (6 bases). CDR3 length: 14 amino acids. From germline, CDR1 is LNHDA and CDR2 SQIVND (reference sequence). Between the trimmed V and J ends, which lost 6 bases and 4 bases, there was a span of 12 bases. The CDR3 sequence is CASRRTAYNEKLFF. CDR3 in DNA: TGTGCCAGTAGGAGGACAGCCTATAATGAAAAACTGTTTTTT.

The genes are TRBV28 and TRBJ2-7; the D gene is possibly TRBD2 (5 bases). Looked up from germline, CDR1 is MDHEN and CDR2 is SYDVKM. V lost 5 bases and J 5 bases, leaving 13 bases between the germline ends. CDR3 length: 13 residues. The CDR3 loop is CASSTPRGHEQYF. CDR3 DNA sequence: TGTGCCAGCAGTACCCCCCGGGGTCACGAGCAGTACTTC.

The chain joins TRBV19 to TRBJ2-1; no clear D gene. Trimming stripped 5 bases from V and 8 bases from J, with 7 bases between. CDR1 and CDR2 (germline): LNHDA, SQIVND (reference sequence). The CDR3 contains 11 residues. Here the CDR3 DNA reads TGTGCCAGTAGTCTCGGGTATGAGCAGTTCTTC. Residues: CASSLGYEQFF.

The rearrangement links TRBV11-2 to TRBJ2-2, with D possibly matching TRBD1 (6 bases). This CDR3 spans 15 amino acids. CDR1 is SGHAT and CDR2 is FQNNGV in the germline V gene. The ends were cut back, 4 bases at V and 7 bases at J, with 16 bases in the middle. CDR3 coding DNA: TGTGCCAGCAGCTCCGCGCAGGGGACGATCGGGGAGCTGTTTTTT. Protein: CASSSAQGTIGELFF.

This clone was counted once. The CDR3 DNA reads as TGTGCCAGCAGCCAAGAGGGGGGCACTAGCCGCGAGCAGTACTTC. Its protein product is CASSQEGGTSREQYF. The J gene is TRBJ2-7, the V gene TRBV4-2; D could derive from TRBD1 or TRBD2 (6 bases each). V lost 0 bases and J 6 bases, leaving 15 bases between the germline ends. CDR1 is LGHNA and CDR2 is YNFKEQ in the germline V gene. The CDR3 loop spans 15 amino acids.

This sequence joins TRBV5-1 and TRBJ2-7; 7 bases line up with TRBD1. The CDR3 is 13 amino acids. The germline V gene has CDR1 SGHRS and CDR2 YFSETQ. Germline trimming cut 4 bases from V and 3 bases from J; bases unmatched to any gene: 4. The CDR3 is CASSQTGRYEQYF. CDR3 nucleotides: TGCGCCAGCAGCCAGACAGGGCGCTACGAGCAGTACTTC.

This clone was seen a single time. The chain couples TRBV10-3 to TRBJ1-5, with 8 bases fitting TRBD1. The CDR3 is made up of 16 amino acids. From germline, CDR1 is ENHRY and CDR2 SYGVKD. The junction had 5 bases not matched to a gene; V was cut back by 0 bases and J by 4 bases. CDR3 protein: CAISESPGGRNQPQHF. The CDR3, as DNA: TGTGCCATCAGTGAGTCACCAGGGGGCAGGAATCAGCCCCAGCATTTT.

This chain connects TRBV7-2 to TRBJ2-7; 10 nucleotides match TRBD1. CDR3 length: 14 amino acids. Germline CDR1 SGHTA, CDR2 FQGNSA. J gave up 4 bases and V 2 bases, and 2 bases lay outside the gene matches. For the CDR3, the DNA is TGTGCCAGCAGCTTAACGGGACAGGGGTACGAGCAGTACGTC. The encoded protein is CASSLTGQGYEQYV.

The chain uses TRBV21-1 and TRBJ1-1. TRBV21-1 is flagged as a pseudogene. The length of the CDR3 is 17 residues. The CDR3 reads CASSKEGDEGMRTEAFF. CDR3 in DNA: TGTGCCAGCAGCAAAGAAGGGGATGAGGGGATGAGGACTGAAGCTTTCTTT.

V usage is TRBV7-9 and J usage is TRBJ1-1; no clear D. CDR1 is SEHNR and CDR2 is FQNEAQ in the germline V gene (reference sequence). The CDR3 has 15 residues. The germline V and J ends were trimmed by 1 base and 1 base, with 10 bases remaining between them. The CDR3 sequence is CASSLGAGRNTEAFF. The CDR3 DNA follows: TGTGCCAGCAGCTTAGGGGCGGGGAGGAACACTGAAGCTTTCTTT.

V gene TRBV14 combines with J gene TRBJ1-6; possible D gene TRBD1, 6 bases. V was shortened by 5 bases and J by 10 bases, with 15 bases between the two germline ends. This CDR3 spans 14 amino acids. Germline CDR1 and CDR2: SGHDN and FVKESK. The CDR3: CASSVQGMGSPLHF. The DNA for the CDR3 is TGTGCCAGCAGCGTACAGGGCATGGGGTCACCCCTCCACTTT.

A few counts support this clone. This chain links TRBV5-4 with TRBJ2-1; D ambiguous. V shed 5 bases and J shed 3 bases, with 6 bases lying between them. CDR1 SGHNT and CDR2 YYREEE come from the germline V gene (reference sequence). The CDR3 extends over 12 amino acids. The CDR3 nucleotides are TGTGCCAGCAGTTGGGACTACAATGAGCAGTTCTTC. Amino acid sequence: CASSWDYNEQFF.

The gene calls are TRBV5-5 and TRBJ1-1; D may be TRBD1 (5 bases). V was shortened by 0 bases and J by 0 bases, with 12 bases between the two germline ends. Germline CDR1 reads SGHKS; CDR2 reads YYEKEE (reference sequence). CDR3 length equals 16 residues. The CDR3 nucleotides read TGTGCCAGCAGCTTGGAACAGGTCACCATGAACACTGAAGCTTTCTTT. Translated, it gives CASSLEQVTMNTEAFF.

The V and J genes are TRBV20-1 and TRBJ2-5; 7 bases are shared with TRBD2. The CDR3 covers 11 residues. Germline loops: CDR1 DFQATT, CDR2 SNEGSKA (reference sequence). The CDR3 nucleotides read TGCAGCCCCGAGCGGGATGGAACCCAGTACTTC. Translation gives CSPERDGTQYF.

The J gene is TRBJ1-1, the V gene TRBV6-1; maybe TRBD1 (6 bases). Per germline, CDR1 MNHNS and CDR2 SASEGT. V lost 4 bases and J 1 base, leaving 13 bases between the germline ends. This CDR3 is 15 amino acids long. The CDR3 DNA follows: TGTGCCAGCAGTGGGGAGTACAGGGAGAACACTGAAGCTTTCTTT. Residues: CASSGEYRENTEAFF.

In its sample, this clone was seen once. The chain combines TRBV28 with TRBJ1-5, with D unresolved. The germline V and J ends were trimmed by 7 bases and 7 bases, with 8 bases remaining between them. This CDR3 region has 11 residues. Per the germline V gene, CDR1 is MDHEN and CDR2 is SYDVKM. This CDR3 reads CASKSTQPQHF. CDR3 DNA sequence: TGTGCCAGCAAAAGTACCCAGCCCCAGCATTTT.

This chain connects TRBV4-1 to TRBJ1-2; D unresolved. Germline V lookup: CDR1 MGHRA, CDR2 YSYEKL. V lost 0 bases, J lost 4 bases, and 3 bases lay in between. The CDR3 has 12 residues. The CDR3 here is CASSQDLYGYTF. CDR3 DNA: TGCGCCAGCAGCCAAGATCTCTATGGCTACACCTTC.

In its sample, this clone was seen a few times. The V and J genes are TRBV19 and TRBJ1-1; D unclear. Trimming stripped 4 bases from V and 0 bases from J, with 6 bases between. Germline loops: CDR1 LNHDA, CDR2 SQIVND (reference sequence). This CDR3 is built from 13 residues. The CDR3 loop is CASSTTLNTEAFF. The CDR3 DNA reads TGTGCCAGTAGTACCACACTGAACACTGAAGCTTTCTTT.

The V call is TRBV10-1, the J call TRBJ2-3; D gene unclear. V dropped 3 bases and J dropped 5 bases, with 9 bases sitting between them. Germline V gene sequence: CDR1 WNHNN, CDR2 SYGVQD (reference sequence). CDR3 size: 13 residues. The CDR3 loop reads CASSDTSLDTQYF. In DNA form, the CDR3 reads TGCGCCAGCAGTGACACCTCATTAGATACGCAGTATTTT.

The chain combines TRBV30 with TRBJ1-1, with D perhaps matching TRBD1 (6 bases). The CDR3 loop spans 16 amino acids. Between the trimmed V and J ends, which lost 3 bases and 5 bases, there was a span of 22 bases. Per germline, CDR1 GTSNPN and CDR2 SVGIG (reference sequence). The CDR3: CAWSVGGRAGLTEAFF. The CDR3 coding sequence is TGTGCCTGGAGCGTCGGGGGGCGTGCGGGGCTGACTGAAGCTTTCTTT.

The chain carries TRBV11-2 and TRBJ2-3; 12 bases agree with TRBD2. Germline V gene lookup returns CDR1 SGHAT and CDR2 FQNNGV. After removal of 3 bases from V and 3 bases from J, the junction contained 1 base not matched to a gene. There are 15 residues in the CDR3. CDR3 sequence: CASSLLAGGTDTQYF. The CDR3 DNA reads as TGTGCCAGCAGCTTGCTAGCGGGGGGGACAGATACGCAGTATTTT.

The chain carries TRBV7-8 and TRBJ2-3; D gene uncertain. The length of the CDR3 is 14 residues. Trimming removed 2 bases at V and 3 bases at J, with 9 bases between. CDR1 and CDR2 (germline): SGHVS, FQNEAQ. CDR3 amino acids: CASSLRFLTDTQYF. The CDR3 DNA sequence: TGTGCCAGCAGCTTAAGGTTTTTGACAGATACGCAGTATTTT.

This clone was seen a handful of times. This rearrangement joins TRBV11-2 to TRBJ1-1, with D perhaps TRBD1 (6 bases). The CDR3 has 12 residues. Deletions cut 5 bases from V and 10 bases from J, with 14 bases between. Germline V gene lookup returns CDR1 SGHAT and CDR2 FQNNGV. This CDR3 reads CASSGLTGRAFF. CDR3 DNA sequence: TGTGCCAGCAGCGGATTGACAGGCAGAGCTTTCTTT. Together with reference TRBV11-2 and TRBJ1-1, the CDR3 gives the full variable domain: EAGVAQSPRYKIIEKRQSVAFWCNPISGHATLYWYQQILGQGPKLLIQFQNNGVVDDSQLPKDRFSAERLKGVDSTLKIQPAKLEDSAVYLCASSGLTGRAFFGQGTRLTVV.

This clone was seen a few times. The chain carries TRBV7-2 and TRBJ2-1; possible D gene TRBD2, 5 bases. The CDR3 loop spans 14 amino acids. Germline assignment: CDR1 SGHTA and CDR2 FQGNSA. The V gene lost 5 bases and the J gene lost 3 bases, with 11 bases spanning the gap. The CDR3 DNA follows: TGTGCCAGCAGCGGAACGGGGTTCTACAATGAGCAGTTCTTC. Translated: CASSGTGFYNEQFF.

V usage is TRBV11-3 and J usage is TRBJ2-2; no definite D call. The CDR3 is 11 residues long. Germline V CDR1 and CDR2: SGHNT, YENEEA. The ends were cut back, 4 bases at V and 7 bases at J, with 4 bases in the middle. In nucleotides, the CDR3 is TGTGCCAGCAGCTCGAACGGGGAGCTGTTTTTT. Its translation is CASSSNGELFF.

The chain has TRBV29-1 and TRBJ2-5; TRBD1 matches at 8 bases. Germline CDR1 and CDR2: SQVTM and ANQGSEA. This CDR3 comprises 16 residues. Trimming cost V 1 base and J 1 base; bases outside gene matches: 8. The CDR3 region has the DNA TGCAGCGTTGAAGGCTGGGTCAGGGGGCCCCAAGAGACCCAGTACTTC. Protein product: CSVEGWVRGPQETQYF.